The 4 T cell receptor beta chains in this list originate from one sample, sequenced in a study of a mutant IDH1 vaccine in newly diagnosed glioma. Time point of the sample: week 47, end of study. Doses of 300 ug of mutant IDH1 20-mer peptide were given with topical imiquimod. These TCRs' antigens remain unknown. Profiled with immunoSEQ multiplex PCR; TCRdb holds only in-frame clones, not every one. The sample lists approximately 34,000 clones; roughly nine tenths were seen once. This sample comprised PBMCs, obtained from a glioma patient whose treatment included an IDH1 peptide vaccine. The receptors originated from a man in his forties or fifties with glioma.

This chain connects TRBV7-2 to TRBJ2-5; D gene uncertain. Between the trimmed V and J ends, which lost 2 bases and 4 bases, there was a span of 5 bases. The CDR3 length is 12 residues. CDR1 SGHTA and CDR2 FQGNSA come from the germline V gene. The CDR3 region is CASSLIRETQYF. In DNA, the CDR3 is TGTGCCAGCAGCTTAATTCGAGAGACCCAGTACTTC.

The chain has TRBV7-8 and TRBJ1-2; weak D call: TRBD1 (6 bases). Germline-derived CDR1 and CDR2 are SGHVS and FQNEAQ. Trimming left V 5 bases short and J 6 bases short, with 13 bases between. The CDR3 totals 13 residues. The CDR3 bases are TGTGCCAGCAGCCGCAGGGGTTACCATGGCTACACCTTC. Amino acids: CASSRRGYHGYTF. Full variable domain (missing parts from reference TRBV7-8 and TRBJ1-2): GAGVSQSPRYKVAKRGQDVALRCDPISGHVSLFWYQQALGQGPEFLTYFQNEAQLDKSGLPSDRFFAERPEGSVSTLKIQRTQQEDSAVYLCASSRRGYHGYTFGSGTRLTVV.

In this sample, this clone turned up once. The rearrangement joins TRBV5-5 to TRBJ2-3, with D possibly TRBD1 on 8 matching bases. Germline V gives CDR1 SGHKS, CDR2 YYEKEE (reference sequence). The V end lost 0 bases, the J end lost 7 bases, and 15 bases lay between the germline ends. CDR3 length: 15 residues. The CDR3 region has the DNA TGTGCCAGCAGCTTGGACAGGGGGGGCACTTATACGCAGTATTTT. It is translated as CASSLDRGGTYTQYF.

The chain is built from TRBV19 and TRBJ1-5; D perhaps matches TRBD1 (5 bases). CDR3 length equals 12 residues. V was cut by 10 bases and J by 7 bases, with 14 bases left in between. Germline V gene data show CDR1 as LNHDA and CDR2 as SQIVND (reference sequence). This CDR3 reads CATLGGEQPQHF. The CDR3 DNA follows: TGTGCCACCCTGGGGGGGGAACAGCCCCAGCATTTT.